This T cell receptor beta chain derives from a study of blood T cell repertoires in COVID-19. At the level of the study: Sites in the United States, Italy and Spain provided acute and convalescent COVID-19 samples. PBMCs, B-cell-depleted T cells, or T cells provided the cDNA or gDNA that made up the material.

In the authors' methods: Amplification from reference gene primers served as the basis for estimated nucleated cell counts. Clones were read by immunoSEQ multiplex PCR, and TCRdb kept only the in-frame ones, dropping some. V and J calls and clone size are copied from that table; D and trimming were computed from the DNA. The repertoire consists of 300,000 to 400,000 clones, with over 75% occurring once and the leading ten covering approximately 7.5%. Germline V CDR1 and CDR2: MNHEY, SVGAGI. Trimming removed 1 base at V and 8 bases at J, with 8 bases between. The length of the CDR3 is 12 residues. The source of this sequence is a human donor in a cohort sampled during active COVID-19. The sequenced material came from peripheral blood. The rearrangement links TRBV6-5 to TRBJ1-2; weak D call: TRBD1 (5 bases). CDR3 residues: CASSYWAGGYTF. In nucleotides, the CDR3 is TGTGCCAGCAGTTACTGGGCAGGGGGCTACACCTTC.